The clone carrying this T cell receptor (beta chain) was found once. Its antigen is not identified. Germline values: CDR1 SGHRS, CDR2 YFSETQ. The CDR3 extends over 14 amino acids. V was trimmed by 4 bases and J by 8 bases, leaving 13 bases between them. The sample is drawn from a study of graft-versus-host responses after intestinal transplantation. Whole-study findings and limits: Graft-donor T cell macrochimerism coincided with high graft-versus-host to host-versus-graft clonal ratios in allografts.

Some clones are missing from TCRdb's copy, which holds only in-frame ones; the method was immunoSEQ multiplex PCR. The sample holds roughly 100,000 clones, approximately 93% seen once. The clonotype comes from a human donor who received an intestinal transplant. V usage is TRBV5-1 and J usage is TRBJ1-6; TRBD1 might be the D (5 bases). The source material was unstimulated CD8+ T cells sorted from spleen or lymph node cells, sampled before intestinal transplant. CDR3 nucleotides: TGCGCCAGCAGCCCAGGGAGACCCCATTCACCCCTCCACTTT. This translates into CASSPGRPHSPLHF.